This entry lists 16 T cell receptor beta chains sequenced from one sample in a study of regulatory T cells in long-lasting Graves disease. Regarding time point: persistent/refractory GD, antithyroid drugs over 5 years with positive TRAb. RNA from PBMCs was the source of the TCR library. Researchers made TCR beta libraries by using iRepertoire HTBI primers and running Arm-PCR on CDR3 regions. MiXCR was run by TCRdb on the multiplex PCR reads, yielding one entry per CDR3 protein. The sample records 400,000 to 500,000 distinct CDR3 sequences, less than 25% being singletons. The input for sequencing was peripheral blood mononuclear cells (PBMCs), taken when the disease was refractory, from a patient treated with antithyroid drugs. These receptors were taken from a female donor with Graves disease.

A single count supports this clonotype. One end of the junction fails to match germline, which may point to a read error. The chain has TRBV7-9 and TRBJ2-7; tentative D call: TRBD2 (5 bases). Germline V lookup: CDR1 SEHNR, CDR2 FQNEAQ (reference sequence). This CDR3 spans 17 amino acids. The CDR3 DNA reads as TGTGCCAACAGCTCCTCGGGCGGGTCCCCTAGCTCCTACGAGCAGTACTTC. It encodes CANSSSGGSPSSYEQYF.

This clonotype was counted between two and nine times. This chain links TRBV7-8 with TRBJ1-5; D is unclear. Trimming shortened V by 5 bases and J by 3 bases, and 14 bases separated the two germline ends. This CDR3 is built from 15 residues. Germline V gene sequence: CDR1 SGHVS, CDR2 FQNEAQ. The DNA for the CDR3 is TGTGCCAGCAGCCCTGGGAGTTCTTTCAATCAGCCCCAGCATTTT. Translated: CASSPGSSFNQPQHF.

This clonotype was recorded many times. This chain uses TRBV11-2 with TRBJ1-1; no reliable D call. The germline V and J ends were trimmed by 5 bases and 0 bases, with 7 bases remaining between them. The CDR3 has 13 residues. Per the germline V gene, CDR1 is SGHAT and CDR2 is FQNNGV. The CDR3 reads CASSPQLNTEAFF. CDR3 DNA sequence: TGTGCCAGCAGCCCTCAGTTGAACACTGAAGCTTTCTTT.

This clonotype was seen at least ten times. This chain connects TRBV5-1 to TRBJ1-4; 9 bases line up with TRBD1. Trimming took 2 bases from V and 7 from J; bases not matched to a gene: 6. Germline V gene lookup returns CDR1 SGHRS and CDR2 YFSETQ. CDR3 length: 15 amino acids. The chain's CDR3 is CASSFGDREREKLFF. CDR3 DNA: TGCGCCAGCAGCTTTGGGGACAGGGAACGTGAAAAACTGTTTTTT.

This chain uses TRBV27 with TRBJ2-2, with 8 bases that match TRBD2. Germline CDR1 MNHEY, CDR2 SMNVEV (reference sequence). This CDR3 has 13 residues. Unmatched junction bases numbered 1, after V lost 3 bases and J lost 7 bases. In DNA, the CDR3 is TGTGCCAGCAGTTTTGCGGGGGGCGGGGAGCTGTTTTTT. This sequence encodes CASSFAGGGELFF.

The sample holds many counts of this clonotype. The chain combines TRBV28 with TRBJ1-2; maybe TRBD1 (5 bases). V lost 4 bases and J lost 2, with 11 bases in between. The germline V gene has CDR1 MDHEN and CDR2 SYDVKM. The CDR3 loop spans 14 amino acids. The CDR3 loop reads CASSWWGGNYGYTF. In nucleotides, the CDR3 is TGTGCCAGCAGTTGGTGGGGCGGCAACTATGGCTACACCTTC.

The CDR3 region is CSARGKKSGKVFEQYF. CDR3 DNA: TGCAGTGCTAGAGGGAAGAAGTCGGGCAAGGTTTTTGAGCAGTACTTC. The V and J genes are TRBV20-1 and TRBJ2-7; no firm D call. This CDR3 is built from 16 residues. Between the trimmed V and J ends, which lost 1 base and 7 bases, there was a span of 23 bases. Germline V lookup: CDR1 DFQATT, CDR2 SNEGSKA (reference sequence).

This clonotype was counted ten times or more. The genes are TRBV13 and TRBJ2-5; D uncertain. This CDR3 contains 15 residues. In germline, CDR1 is PRHDT, CDR2 FYEKMQ (reference sequence). Trimming took off 2 bases at V and 1 base at J, with 11 bases between the two ends. CDR3 residues: CASSLLGISQETQYF. For the CDR3, the DNA is TGTGCCAGCAGCTTATTAGGGATCAGCCAAGAGACCCAGTACTTC.

Worth noting for this clonotype: A much bigger clone sits one base away, suggesting this may be a read error. The chain links TRBV24-1 to TRBJ2-2; the D is unclear. Looked up from germline, CDR1 is KGHDR and CDR2 is SFDVKD. This CDR3 is 12 amino acids long. Trimming removed 6 bases at V and 5 bases at J, with 6 bases between. The CDR3 loop reads CATSRATGELFF. The CDR3, as DNA: TGTGCCACCAGTCGGGCGACCGGGGAGCTGTTTTTT.

The J gene is TRBJ2-5, the V gene TRBV7-9; TRBD2 matches 8 bases. The CDR3 has 16 residues. Germline V lookup: CDR1 SEHNR, CDR2 FQNEAQ (reference sequence). Germline trimming cut 1 base from V and 2 bases from J; bases unmatched to any gene: 6. The CDR3 reads CASSLGHGRVQETQYF. The CDR3 bases are TGTGCCAGCAGCTTAGGTCACGGGAGGGTTCAAGAGACCCAGTACTTC.

This clonotype showed up many times. The J gene is TRBJ2-7, the V gene TRBV6-2 or TRBV6-3; D is undetermined. The length of the CDR3 is 14 residues. The V gene's germline CDR1 is MNHEY and CDR2 SVGEGT. V dropped 6 bases and J dropped 0 bases, with 12 bases sitting between them. CDR3 nucleotide sequence: TGTGCCAGCAGCCCCCGGACGGTCTCCTACGAGCAGTACTTC. The encoded protein is CASSPRTVSYEQYF.

This chain joins TRBV29-1 and TRBJ2-7, with a tentative D call TRBD2 (6 bases). The CDR3 is 13 amino acids. CDR1 and CDR2 (germline): SQVTM, ANQGSEA. V was pared by 5 bases and J by 3 bases, with 14 bases between. This CDR3 is CSVSPSAYYEQYF. In DNA, the CDR3 is TGCAGCGTTTCCCCTAGCGCCTACTACGAGCAGTACTTC.

This clonotype was counted many times. This CDR3 is CASSLVINSWSISNTGELFF. CDR3 in DNA: TGTGCCAGCAGTTTAGTAATAAATTCCTGGTCCATCTCGAACACCGGGGAGCTGTTTTTT. The J gene is TRBJ2-2, the V gene TRBV27; D is unresolved. The CDR3 runs to 20 residues. The V end was cut by 2 bases, the J end by 0 bases, with 22 bases between. Germline V gene lookup returns CDR1 MNHEY and CDR2 SMNVEV (reference sequence).

This clonotype appeared many times. The chain joins TRBV3-1 to TRBJ1-5, with D possibly being TRBD1 (6 bases). Trimming stripped 1 base from V and 7 bases from J, with 11 bases between. Looked up from germline, CDR1 is LGHDT and CDR2 is YNNKEL (reference sequence). The CDR3 extends over 14 amino acids. CDR3 protein: CASSQVVRGQPQHF. DNA for the CDR3: TGTGCCAGCAGCCAAGTTGTCAGGGGACAGCCCCAGCATTTT.

V gene TRBV5-4 combines with J gene TRBJ2-3, with 8 positions matching TRBD2. V dropped 4 bases and J dropped 4; count of bases not matched to a gene: 8. This CDR3 has 15 residues. CDR1 and CDR2 (germline): SGHNT, YYREEE (reference sequence). The CDR3 DNA follows: TGTGCCAGCAGCCTCGCCGGGAGGGCCGCAGATACGCAGTATTTT. Encoded protein: CASSLAGRAADTQYF. The entire variable domain, with the rest obtained from reference TRBV5-4 and TRBJ2-3, is as follows: ETGVTQSPTHLIKTRGQQVTLRCSSQSGHNTVSWYQQALGQGPQFIFQYYREEENGRGNFPPRFSGLQFPNYSSELNVNALELDDSALYLCASSLAGRAADTQYFGPGTRLTVL.

As for this clonotype: This could be a read error, since a much larger clone is one nucleotide away. The CDR3 does not end in the conserved phenylalanine or tryptophan, so this is likely a read error. The chain carries TRBV27 and TRBJ1-1, with D uncertain. Per germline, CDR1 MNHEY and CDR2 SMNVEV (reference sequence). The CDR3 runs to 12 residues. Trimming pared 9 bases from V and 3 bases from J, leaving 11 bases between. In DNA form, the CDR3 reads TGTGCCAGTTCGAACTGGGACACTGAAGCTTTCCTT. Translated: CASSNWDTEAFL.